This T cell receptor beta chain was retrieved from a study of T cells in Graves' hyperthyroidism and ophthalmopathy. As to this clonotype: The antigen is undetermined.

Germline-derived CDR1 and CDR2 are LGHNA and YNFKEQ. The length of the CDR3 is 16 residues. V was clipped by 1 base and J by 5 bases; unmatched bases: 6. Overall study findings and caveats: Expanded thyroid clonotypes (above 0.001) were mostly also found in blood.

Amplified regions were TCR beta CDR3 sequences from RNA transcripts. The TCR CDR3 first-round RT-PCR relied on the HTBI primer set. Each CDR3 protein gets one entry after TCRdb re-called the multiplex PCR reads with MiXCR. The sample yields fewer than 900,000 distinct CDR3 sequences, approximately 19% seen once. The sample was blood. J is TRBJ2-3 and V is TRBV4-2; TRBD1 matches 10 bases. The TCR sequence derives from a woman aged 45-60 years with Graves' hyperthyroidism that later progressed to Graves' ophthalmopathy. CDR3 residues: CASSQADRGLGDTQYF. CDR3 nucleotide sequence: TGTGCCAGCAGCCAAGCTGACAGGGGGCTAGGAGATACGCAGTATTTT.